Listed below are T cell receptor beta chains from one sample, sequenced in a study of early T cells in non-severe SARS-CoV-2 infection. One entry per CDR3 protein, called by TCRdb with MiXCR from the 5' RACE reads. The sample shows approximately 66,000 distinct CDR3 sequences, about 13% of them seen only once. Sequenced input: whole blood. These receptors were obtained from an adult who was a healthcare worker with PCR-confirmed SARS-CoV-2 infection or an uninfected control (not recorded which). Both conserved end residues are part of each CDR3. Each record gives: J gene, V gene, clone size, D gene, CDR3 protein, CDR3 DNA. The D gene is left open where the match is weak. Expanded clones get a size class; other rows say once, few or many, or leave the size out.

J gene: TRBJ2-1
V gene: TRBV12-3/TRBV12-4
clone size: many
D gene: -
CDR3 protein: CASTNLRNEQFF
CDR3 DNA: TGTGCCAGCACCAACCTTAGGAATGAGCAGTTCTTC

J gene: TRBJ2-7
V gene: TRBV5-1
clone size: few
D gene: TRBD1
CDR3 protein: CASAISTGNEQYF
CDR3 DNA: TGCGCCAGCGCAATATCGACAGGGAACGAGCAGTACTTC

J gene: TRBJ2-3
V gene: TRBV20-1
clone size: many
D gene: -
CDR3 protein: CSAFPLGGATDTQYF
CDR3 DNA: TGCAGTGCTTTCCCCCTCGGCGGGGCCACAGATACGCAGTATTTT

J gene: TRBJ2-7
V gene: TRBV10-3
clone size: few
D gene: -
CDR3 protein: CAISEVRVSYEQYF
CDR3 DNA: TGTGCCATCAGTGAGGTCAGGGTCTCCTACGAGCAGTACTTC

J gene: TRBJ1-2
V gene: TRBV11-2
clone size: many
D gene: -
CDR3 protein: CASSSDRNYGYTF
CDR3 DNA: TGTGCCAGCAGTTCGGACAGAAACTATGGCTACACCTTC

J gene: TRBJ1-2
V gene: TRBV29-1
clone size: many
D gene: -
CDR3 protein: CSVGQVLFYGYTF
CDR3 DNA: TGCAGCGTTGGACAGGTCCTTTTCTATGGCTACACCTTC

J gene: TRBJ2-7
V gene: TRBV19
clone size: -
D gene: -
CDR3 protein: CASSSTTVYEQYF
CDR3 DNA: TGTGCCAGTAGTAGCACAACAGTTTACGAGCAGTACTTC

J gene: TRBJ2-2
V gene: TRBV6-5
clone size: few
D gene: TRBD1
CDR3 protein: CASSYSPGQGRTGELFF
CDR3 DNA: TGTGCCAGCAGTTACAGTCCCGGACAGGGTAGAACCGGGGAGCTGTTTTTT

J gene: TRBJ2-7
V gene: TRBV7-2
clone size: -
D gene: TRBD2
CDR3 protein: CASSSRLAGTYEQYF
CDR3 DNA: TGTGCCAGCAGCTCGCGACTAGCAGGAACCTACGAGCAGTACTTC

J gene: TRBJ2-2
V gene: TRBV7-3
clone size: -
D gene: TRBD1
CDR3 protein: CASSPPGQGNTGELFF
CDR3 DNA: TGTGCCAGCAGCCCACCGGGACAGGGGAACACCGGGGAGCTGTTTTTT

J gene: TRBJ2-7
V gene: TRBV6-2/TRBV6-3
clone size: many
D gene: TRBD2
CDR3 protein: CASREAGPLLYEQYF
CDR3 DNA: TGTGCCAGCAGAGAAGCGGGGCCACTCCTCTACGAGCAGTACTTC

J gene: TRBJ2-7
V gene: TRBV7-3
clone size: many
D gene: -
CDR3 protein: CASSSGFGEQYF
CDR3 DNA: TGTGCCAGCAGCTCGGGCTTTGGAGAGCAGTACTTC

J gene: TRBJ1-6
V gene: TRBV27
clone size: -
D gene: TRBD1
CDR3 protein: CASTQGDLDSPLHF
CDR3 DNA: TGTGCCAGCACCCAGGGGGACCTGGATTCACCCCTCCACTTT

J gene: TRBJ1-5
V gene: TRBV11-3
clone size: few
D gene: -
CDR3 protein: CASSHMSGGGRNQPQHF
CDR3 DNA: TGTGCCAGCAGCCACATGTCGGGCGGGGGGCGCAATCAGCCCCAGCATTTT

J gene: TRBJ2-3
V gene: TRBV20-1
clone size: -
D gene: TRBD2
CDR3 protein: CSAPSPFRAGGGTDTQYF
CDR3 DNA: TGCAGTGCTCCTTCCCCGTTTCGAGCGGGAGGGGGCACAGATACGCAGTATTTT

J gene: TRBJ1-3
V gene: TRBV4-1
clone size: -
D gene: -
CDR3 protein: CASSQLERNTIYF
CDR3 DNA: TGCGCCAGCAGCCAGCTAGAGAGAAACACCATATATTTT

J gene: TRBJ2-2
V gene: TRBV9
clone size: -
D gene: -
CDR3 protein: CASSIQGTGELFF
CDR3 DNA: TGTGCCAGCAGCATTCAGGGGACCGGGGAGCTGTTTTTT

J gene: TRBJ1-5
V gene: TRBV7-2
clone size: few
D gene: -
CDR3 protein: CASSPTNNQPQHF
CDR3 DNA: TGTGCCAGCAGCCCGACTAACAATCAGCCCCAGCATTTT

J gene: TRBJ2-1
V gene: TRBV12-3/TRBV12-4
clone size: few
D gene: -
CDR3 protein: CASNLRVSYNEQFF
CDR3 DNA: TGTGCCAGCAACCTCCGGGTGTCCTACAATGAGCAGTTCTTC

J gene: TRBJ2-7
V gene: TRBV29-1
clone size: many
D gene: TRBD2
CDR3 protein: CSVGQLAGDGEQYF
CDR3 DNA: TGCAGCGTTGGTCAGCTAGCGGGAGACGGCGAGCAGTACTTC

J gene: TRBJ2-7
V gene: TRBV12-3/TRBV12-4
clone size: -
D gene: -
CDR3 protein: CASSLRPPGQYF
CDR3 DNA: TGTGCCAGCAGTTTAAGGCCTCCGGGGCAGTACTTC

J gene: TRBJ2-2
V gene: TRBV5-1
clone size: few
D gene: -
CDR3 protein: CASSREARNTGELFF
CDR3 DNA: TGCGCCAGCAGCCGTGAGGCTAGGAACACCGGGGAGCTGTTTTTT

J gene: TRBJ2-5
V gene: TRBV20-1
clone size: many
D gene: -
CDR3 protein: CSARGRAWQETQYF
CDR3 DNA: TGCAGTGCTAGGGGACGGGCATGGCAAGAGACCCAGTACTTC

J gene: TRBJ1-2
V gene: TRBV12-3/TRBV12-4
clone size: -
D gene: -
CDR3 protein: CASSPGGVLYGYTF
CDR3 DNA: TGTGCCAGCAGTCCCGGGGGGGTCCTCTATGGCTACACCTTC

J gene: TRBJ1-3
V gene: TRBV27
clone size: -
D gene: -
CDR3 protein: CASTRGRGLSGNTIYF
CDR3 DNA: TGTGCCAGCACCCGCGGTCGGGGGCTAAGTGGAAACACCATATATTTT

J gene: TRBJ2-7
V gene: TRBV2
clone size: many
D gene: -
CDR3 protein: CASRAFYEQYF
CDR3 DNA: TGTGCCAGCAGGGCCTTCTACGAGCAGTACTTC

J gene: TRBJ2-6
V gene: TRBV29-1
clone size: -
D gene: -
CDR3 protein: CSVGPGTSPSSGANVLTF
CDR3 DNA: TGCAGCGTTGGCCCTGGGACGTCACCCTCCTCGGGGGCCAACGTCCTGACTTTC

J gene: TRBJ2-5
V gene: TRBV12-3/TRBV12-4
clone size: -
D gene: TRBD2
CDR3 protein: CASSSAGGIETQYF
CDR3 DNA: TGTGCCAGCAGCTCAGCGGGGGGGATAGAGACCCAGTACTTC

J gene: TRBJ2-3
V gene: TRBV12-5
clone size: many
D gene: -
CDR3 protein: CASGSGAVGNTDTQYF
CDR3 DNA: TGTGCTAGTGGTTCAGGCGCGGTGGGAAACACAGATACGCAGTATTTT

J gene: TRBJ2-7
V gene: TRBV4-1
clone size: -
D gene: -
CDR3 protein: CASSQAHADEQYF
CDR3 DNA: TGCGCCAGCAGCCAAGCTCACGCTGACGAGCAGTACTTC

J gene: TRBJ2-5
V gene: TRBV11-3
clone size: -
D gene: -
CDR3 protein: CASSLGDSGTQETQYF
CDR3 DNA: TGTGCCAGCAGCTTAGGCGATAGCGGAACCCAAGAGACCCAGTACTTC

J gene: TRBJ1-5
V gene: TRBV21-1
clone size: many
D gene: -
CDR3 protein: CARADRGMGQPQHF
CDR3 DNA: TGTGCCAGGGCGGATCGGGGGATGGGCCAGCCCCAGCATTTT

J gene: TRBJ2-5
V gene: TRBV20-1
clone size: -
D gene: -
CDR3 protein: CSAGRGHETQYF
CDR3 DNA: TGCAGTGCCGGGCGGGGACACGAGACCCAGTACTTC

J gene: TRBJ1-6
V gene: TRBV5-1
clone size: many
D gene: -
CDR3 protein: CASKESLVGRSPLHF
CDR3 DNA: TGCGCCAGCAAGGAAAGTTTAGTCGGACGTTCACCCCTCCACTTT

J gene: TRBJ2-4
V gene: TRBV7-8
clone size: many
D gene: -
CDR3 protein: CASSLDEGLKNIQYF
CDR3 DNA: TGTGCCAGCAGCTTAGATGAGGGGCTCAAGAACATTCAGTACTTC

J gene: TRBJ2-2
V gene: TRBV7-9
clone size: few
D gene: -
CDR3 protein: CASSLGTVDTGELFF
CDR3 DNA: TGTGCCAGCAGCTTGGGGACTGTGGATACCGGGGAGCTGTTTTTT

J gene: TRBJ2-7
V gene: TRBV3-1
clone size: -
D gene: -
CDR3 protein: CASSQDGLLDEQYF
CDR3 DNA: TGTGCCAGCAGCCAAGACGGGCTGTTGGACGAGCAGTACTTC

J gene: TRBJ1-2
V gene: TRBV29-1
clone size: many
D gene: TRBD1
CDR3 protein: CSVTHRGYGYTF
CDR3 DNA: TGCAGCGTTACCCACAGGGGCTATGGCTACACCTTC

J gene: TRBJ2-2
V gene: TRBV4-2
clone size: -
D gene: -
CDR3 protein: CASSQGGRGLTGELFF
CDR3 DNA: TGTGCCAGCAGCCAAGGGGGCAGGGGCCTTACCGGGGAGCTGTTTTTT

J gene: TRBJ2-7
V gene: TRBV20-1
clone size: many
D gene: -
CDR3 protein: CSALGAEPYEQYF
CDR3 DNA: TGCAGTGCCCTCGGGGCGGAGCCCTACGAGCAGTACTTC

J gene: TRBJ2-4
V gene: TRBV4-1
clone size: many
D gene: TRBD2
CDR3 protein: CASSPLSSGAKNIQYF
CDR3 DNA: TGCGCCAGCAGCCCCCTTTCTAGCGGGGCCAAAAACATTCAGTACTTC